This entry describes one T cell receptor beta chain. This sample was included in a study of blood T cell repertoires in COVID-19. Study context: Collection of acute and convalescent COVID-19 samples took place in the United States, Italy and Spain. Sample material is recorded as cDNA or gDNA derived from T cells, B-cell-depleted T cells, or PBMCs.

Per the study methods: Estimation of nucleated cell counts was performed using reference gene primer amplification. Produced via immunoSEQ multiplex PCR; TCRdb's table is partial and in-frame only. That table furnishes V, J and clone size, whereas the DNA furnished D and trimming. The table lists around 230,000 clones, roughly 85% of them singletons. The V gene's germline CDR1 is LNHDA and CDR2 SQIVND (reference sequence). CDR3 length: 15 amino acids. V trimming: 3 bases; J trimming: 4 bases; junction bases outside the gene matches: 4. The sample was peripheral blood. This TCR was recovered from a woman between 65 and 79 years old with active or convalescent COVID-19. This chain links TRBV19 with TRBJ2-2; 8 bases are a match to TRBD2. CDR3 sequence (DNA): TGTGCCAGTAGTATCGTCGGGGGGGCCACCGGGGAGCTGTTTTTT. Translation: CASSIVGGATGELFF.